The 16 T cell receptor beta chains in this list originate from one sample, sequenced in a study of CD8 T cell repertoires and HIV-1 epitope variants. Their antigen targets remain unknown. Assay used: immunoSEQ multiplex PCR; TCRdb lists only in-frame clones, some missing. The sample has approximately 5,100 clones; roughly 70% are singletons. The sequenced sample was cultured CD8+ T cells derived from PBMCs. The receptors stem from a male donor with HIV.

V gene TRBV11-1 combines with J gene TRBJ1-2; 7 nucleotides line up with TRBD1. The CDR3 is 15 residues long. The junction had 7 bases not matched to a gene; V was cut back by 4 bases and J by 2 bases. Germline V gene data show CDR1 as SGHAT and CDR2 as FQDESV (reference sequence). This chain's CDR3 is CASSSFRGGNYGYTF. Written as DNA, the CDR3 is TGTGCCAGCAGCTCCTTCAGGGGGGGGAACTATGGCTACACCTTC.

The chain uses TRBV7-9 and TRBJ1-1; D is unclear. CDR1 and CDR2 from the germline V gene are SEHNR and FQNEAQ (reference sequence). The CDR3 covers 14 residues. V was shortened by 1 base and J by 4 bases, with 10 bases between the two germline ends. CDR3 bases: TGTGCCAGCAGCTTAGATACGGGGAGCACTGAAGCTTTCTTT. Encoded protein: CASSLDTGSTEAFF.

The chain has TRBV9 and TRBJ2-1; possibly TRBD2 for D (6 bases). Germline CDR1 and CDR2: SGDLS and YYNGEE. The CDR3 runs 17 residues. The ends were cut back, 4 bases at V and 6 bases at J, with 23 bases in the middle. CDR3 loop: CASSPRGGRRDGNEQFF. DNA for the CDR3: TGTGCCAGCAGCCCCCGGGGTGGGAGGAGGGACGGCAATGAGCAGTTCTTC. The full variable domain, in which reference TRBV9 and TRBJ2-1 provide the parts outside the CDR3, is DSGVTQTPKHLITATGQRVTLRCSPRSGDLSVYWYQQSLDQGLQFLIQYYNGEERAKGNILERFSAQQFPDLHSELNLSSLELGDSALYFCASSPRGGRRDGNEQFFGPGTRLTVL.

In this sample, this clone turned up a few times. V is TRBV11-3 and J is TRBJ2-1; 8 positions agree with TRBD2. Trimming took 3 bases from V and 4 from J; bases not matched to a gene: 5. The CDR3 is 15 amino acids. CDR1 SGHNT and CDR2 YENEEA come from the germline V gene. This CDR3 reads CASSFRSGSYNEQFF. The DNA of the CDR3 is TGTGCCAGCAGCTTCAGAAGCGGGAGTTACAATGAGCAGTTCTTC.

The chain has TRBV27 and TRBJ2-7, with unresolved D. Between the trimmed V and J ends, which lost 5 bases and 2 bases, there was a span of 10 bases. The CDR3 is 13 residues long. Germline loops: CDR1 MNHEY, CDR2 SMNVEV (reference sequence). The CDR3 nucleotides are TGTGCCAGCAGTCCCCAGGTAGCCTACGAGCAGTACTTC. Amino acid sequence: CASSPQVAYEQYF.

The genes are TRBV4-2 and TRBJ1-1; D gene unclear. The CDR3 consists of 13 residues. Germline CDR1 LGHNA, CDR2 YNFKEQ. The V end lost 4 bases, the J end lost 2 bases, and 8 bases lay between the germline ends. The CDR3 is CASSPGLNTEAFF. CDR3 coding DNA: TGTGCCAGCAGCCCAGGACTTAACACTGAAGCTTTCTTT.

The chain couples TRBV2 to TRBJ1-2, with unresolved D. This CDR3 comprises 13 residues. Looked up from germline, CDR1 is SNHLY and CDR2 is FYNNEI. V was pared by 2 bases and J by 1 base, with 5 bases between. In DNA, the CDR3 is TGTGCCAGCAGTGAAAAGGGTAACTATGGCTACACCTTC. Its translation: CASSEKGNYGYTF.

A few counts support this clone. The chain recombines TRBV5-8 with TRBJ2-3; D is unclear. V was clipped by 0 bases and J by 10 bases, with 18 bases between them. Per the germline V gene, CDR1 is SGHTS and CDR2 is YDEGEE. The CDR3 loop spans 15 amino acids. In DNA, the CDR3 is TGTGCCAGCAGCTTGGATTCTGTTTTTGTAGGAGCGCAGTATTTT. It codes for CASSLDSVFVGAQYF.

The chain links TRBV18 to TRBJ2-3, with 9 bases identical to TRBD1. There are 15 residues in the CDR3. The trim removed 5 bases at V and 5 bases at J, leaving 8 bases unmatched. Germline V gives CDR1 KGHSH, CDR2 LQKENI. The CDR3 is CASSESQGAGDTQYF. The DNA of the CDR3 is TGTGCCAGCTCAGAATCACAGGGGGCAGGAGATACGCAGTATTTT. The full variable domain, with the rest looked up from reference TRBV18 and TRBJ2-3, is NAGVMQNPRHLVRRRGQEARLRCSPMKGHSHVYWYRQLPEEGLKFMVYLQKENIIDESGMPKERFSAEFPKEGPSILRIQQVVRGDSAAYFCASSESQGAGDTQYFGPGTRLTVL.

The chain employs TRBV10-3 and TRBJ2-3, with D hard to call. CDR3 length: 13 residues. Trimming took off 2 bases at V and 4 bases at J, with 7 bases between the two ends. CDR1 and CDR2 from the germline V gene are ENHRY and SYGVKD. The CDR3 sequence: CAISERAADTQYF. DNA of the CDR3: TGTGCCATCAGTGAGAGGGCCGCAGATACGCAGTATTTT.

The chain has TRBV4-2 and TRBJ2-7, with D hard to call. V dropped 4 bases and J dropped 0 bases, with 7 bases sitting between them. The CDR3 is 13 amino acids. Germline assignment: CDR1 LGHNA and CDR2 YNFKEQ. As DNA, the CDR3 is TGTGCCAGCAGCCCTGAGGTCTCCTACGAGCAGTACTTC. Translation: CASSPEVSYEQYF.

The chain combines TRBV4-1 with TRBJ2-5; perhaps TRBD1 as D (5 bases). Germline CDR1 is MGHRA and CDR2 is YSYEKL. CDR3 length: 15 amino acids. Trimming took off 6 bases at V and 7 bases at J, with 21 bases between the two ends. CDR3 bases: TGCGCCAGCAGATACGTAGGGGATGCCCAGGGGACCCAGTACTTC. It encodes CASRYVGDAQGTQYF.

The genes are TRBV7-3 and TRBJ2-1, with D possibly called TRBD1 or TRBD2 (5 bases each). The CDR3 is made up of 14 amino acids. The germline V gene has CDR1 SGHTA and CDR2 FQGTGA. Trimming removed 5 bases from V and 7 bases from J, with 15 bases in between. The CDR3 loop is CASSEGSPGNEQFF. The DNA for the CDR3 is TGTGCCAGCAGCGAGGGGTCTCCTGGGAATGAGCAGTTCTTC.

This chain links TRBV5-6 with TRBJ2-1, with D tentatively TRBD2 (5 bases). Germline assignment: CDR1 SGHDT and CDR2 YYEEEE. V lost 4 bases and J 3 bases, leaving 14 bases between the germline ends. The CDR3 length is 15 residues. The DNA of the CDR3 is TGTGCCAGCAGCGGCTGGATAGGAGGCTACAATGAGCAGTTCTTC. This gives the protein CASSGWIGGYNEQFF.

This clone was observed a single time. The chain is built from TRBV7-9 and TRBJ2-7; perhaps D is TRBD1 or TRBD2 (5 bases each). V was cut by 5 bases and J by 1 base, with 15 bases left in between. CDR3 length equals 15 residues. Germline loops: CDR1 SEHNR, CDR2 FQNEAQ (reference sequence). CDR3 nucleotides: TGTGCCAGCAGCGGGACCGAGGGAACATCCTACGAGCAGTACTTC. Protein product: CASSGTEGTSYEQYF.

The chain recombines TRBV19 with TRBJ1-5, with a possible D match to TRBD1 (5 bases). The CDR3 consists of 14 residues. V was shortened by 2 bases and J by 3 bases, with 8 bases between the two germline ends. Germline CDR1 reads LNHDA; CDR2 reads SQIVND (reference sequence). The CDR3: CASSIRGNNQPQHF. In DNA, the CDR3 is TGTGCCAGTAGTATACGGGGGAACAATCAGCCCCAGCATTTT.